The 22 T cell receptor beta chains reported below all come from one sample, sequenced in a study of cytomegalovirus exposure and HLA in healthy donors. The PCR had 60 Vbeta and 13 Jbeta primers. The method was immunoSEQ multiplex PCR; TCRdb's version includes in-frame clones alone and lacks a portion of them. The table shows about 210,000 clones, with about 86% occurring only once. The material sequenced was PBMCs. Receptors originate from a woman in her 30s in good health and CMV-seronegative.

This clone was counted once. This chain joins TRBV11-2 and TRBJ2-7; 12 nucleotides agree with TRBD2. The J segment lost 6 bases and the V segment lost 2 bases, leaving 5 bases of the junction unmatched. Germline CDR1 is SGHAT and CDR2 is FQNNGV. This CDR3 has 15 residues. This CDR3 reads CASSLIGLAGTEQYF. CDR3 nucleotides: TGTGCCAGCAGCTTAATAGGACTAGCGGGAACCGAGCAGTACTTC.

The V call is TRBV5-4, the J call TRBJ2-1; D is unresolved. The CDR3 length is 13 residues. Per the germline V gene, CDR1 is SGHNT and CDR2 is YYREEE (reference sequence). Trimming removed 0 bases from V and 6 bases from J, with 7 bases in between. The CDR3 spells CASSLVARNEQFF. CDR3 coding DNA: TGTGCCAGCAGCTTGGTCGCGCGCAATGAGCAGTTCTTC.

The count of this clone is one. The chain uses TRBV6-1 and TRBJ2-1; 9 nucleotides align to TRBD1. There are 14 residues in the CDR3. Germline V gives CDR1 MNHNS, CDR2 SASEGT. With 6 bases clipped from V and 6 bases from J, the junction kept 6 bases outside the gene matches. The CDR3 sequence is CASRGDRAFNEQFF. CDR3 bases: TGTGCCAGCAGGGGGGACAGGGCGTTCAATGAGCAGTTCTTC.

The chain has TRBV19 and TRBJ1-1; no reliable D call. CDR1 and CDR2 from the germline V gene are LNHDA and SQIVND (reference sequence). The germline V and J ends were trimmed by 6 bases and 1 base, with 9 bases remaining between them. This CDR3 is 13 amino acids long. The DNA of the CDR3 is TGTGCCAGTAGCACGATTAGGAACACTGAAGCTTTCTTT. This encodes CASSTIRNTEAFF. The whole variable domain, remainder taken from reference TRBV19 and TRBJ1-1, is DGGITQSPKYLFRKEGQNVTLSCEQNLNHDAMYWYRQDPGQGLRLIYYSQIVNDFQKGDIAEGYSVSREKKESFPLTVTSAQKNPTAFYLCASSTIRNTEAFFGQGTRLTVV.

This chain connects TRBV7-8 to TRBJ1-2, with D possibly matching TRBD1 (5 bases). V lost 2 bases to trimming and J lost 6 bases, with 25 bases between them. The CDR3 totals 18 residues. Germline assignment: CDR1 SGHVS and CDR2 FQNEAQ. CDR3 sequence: CASSLIWLGPEGADGYTF. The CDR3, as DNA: TGTGCCAGCAGCTTAATTTGGTTGGGGCCGGAGGGCGCGGATGGCTACACCTTC.

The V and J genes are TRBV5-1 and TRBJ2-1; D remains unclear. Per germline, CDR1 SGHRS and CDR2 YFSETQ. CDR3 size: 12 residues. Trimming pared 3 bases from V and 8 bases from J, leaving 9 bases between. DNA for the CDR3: TGCGCCAGCAGCTCAGGAAGGTATGAGCAGTTCTTC. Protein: CASSSGRYEQFF.

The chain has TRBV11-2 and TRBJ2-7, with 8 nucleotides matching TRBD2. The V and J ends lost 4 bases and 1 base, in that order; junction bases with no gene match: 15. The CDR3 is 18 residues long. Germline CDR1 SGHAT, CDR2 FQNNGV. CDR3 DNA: TGTGCCAGCAGCTCCGAAAGGAAAGCGGGAGTCCCTTCCTACGAGCAGTACTTC. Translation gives CASSSERKAGVPSYEQYF.

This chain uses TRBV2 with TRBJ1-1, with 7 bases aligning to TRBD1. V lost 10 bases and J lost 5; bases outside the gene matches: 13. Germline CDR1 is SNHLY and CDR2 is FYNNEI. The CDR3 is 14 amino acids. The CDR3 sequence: CAIIDRVPGTEAFF. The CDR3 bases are TGTGCCATCATCGACAGGGTCCCTGGGACTGAAGCTTTCTTT.

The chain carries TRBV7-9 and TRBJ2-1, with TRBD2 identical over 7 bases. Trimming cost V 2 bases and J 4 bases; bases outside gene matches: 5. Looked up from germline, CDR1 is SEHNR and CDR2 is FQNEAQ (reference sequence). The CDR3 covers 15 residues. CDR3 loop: CASSLSGGRYNEQFF. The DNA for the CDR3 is TGTGCCAGCAGCTTATCCGGGGGGAGATACAATGAGCAGTTCTTC. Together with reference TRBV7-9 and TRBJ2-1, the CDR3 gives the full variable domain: DTGVSQNPRHKITKRGQNVTFRCDPISEHNRLYWYRQTLGQGPEFLTYFQNEAQLEKSRLLSDRFSAERPKGSFSTLEIQRTEQGDSAMYLCASSLSGGRYNEQFFGPGTRLTVL.

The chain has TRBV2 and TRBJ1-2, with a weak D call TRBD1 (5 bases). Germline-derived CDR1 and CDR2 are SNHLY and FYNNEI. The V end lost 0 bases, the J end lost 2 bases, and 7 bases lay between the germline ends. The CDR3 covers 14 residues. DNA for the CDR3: TGTGCCAGCAGTGAAGCGCGGGGGAACTATGGCTACACCTTC. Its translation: CASSEARGNYGYTF.

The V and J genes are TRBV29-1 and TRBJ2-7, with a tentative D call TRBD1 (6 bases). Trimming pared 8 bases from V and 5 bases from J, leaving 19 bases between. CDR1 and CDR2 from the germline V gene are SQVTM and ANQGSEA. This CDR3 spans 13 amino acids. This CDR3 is CSTTGGRVNEQYF. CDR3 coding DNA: TGCAGCACTACTGGGGGCAGGGTCAACGAGCAGTACTTC.

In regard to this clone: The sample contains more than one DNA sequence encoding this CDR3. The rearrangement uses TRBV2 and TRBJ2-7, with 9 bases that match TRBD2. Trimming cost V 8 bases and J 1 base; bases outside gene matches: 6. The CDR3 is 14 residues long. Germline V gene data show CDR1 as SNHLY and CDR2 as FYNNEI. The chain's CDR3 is CASSLAGGSYEQYF. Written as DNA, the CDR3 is TGTGCCAGCTCCTTGGCGGGAGGGTCCTACGAGCAGTACTTC.

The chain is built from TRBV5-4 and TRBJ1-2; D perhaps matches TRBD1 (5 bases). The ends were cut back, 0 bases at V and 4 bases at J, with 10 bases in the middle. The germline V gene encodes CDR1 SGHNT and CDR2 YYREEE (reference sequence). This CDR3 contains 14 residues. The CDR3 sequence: CASSLDGGIYGYTF. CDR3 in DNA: TGTGCCAGCAGCTTGGACGGGGGGATCTATGGCTACACCTTC. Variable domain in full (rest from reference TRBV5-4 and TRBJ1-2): ETGVTQSPTHLIKTRGQQVTLRCSSQSGHNTVSWYQQALGQGPQFIFQYYREEENGRGNFPPRFSGLQFPNYSSELNVNALELDDSALYLCASSLDGGIYGYTFGSGTRLTVV.

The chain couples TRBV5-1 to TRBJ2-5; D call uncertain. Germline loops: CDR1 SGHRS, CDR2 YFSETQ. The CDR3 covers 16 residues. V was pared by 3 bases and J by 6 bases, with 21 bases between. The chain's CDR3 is CASSSTGPSSTQTQYF. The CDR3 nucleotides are TGCGCCAGCAGCTCCACTGGTCCATCCTCCACCCAGACCCAGTACTTC.

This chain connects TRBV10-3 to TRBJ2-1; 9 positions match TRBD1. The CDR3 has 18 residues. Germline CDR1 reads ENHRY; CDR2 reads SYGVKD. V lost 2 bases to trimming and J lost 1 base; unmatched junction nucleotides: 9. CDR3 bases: TGTGCCATCAGTGAGCCTAGTAAGGACAGGGGATCCTACAATGAGCAGTTCTTC. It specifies CAISEPSKDRGSYNEQFF.

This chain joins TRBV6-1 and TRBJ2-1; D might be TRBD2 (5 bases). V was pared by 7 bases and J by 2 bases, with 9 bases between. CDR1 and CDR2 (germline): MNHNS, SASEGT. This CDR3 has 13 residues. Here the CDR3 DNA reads TGTGCCAGCAACCGGGATCCCTACAATGAGCAGTTCTTC. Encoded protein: CASNRDPYNEQFF.

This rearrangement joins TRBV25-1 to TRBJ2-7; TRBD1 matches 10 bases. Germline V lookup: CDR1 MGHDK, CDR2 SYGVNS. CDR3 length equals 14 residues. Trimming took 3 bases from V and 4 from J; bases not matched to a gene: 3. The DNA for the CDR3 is TGTGCCAGCAGTGACCCGGACAGGGGGTACGAGCAGTACTTC. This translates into CASSDPDRGYEQYF.

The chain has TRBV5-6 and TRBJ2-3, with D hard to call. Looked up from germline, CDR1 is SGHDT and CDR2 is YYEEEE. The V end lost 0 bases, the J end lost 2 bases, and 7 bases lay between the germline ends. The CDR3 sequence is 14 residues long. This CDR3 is CASSLGGVTDTQYF. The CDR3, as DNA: TGTGCCAGCAGCTTGGGAGGAGTCACAGATACGCAGTATTTT.

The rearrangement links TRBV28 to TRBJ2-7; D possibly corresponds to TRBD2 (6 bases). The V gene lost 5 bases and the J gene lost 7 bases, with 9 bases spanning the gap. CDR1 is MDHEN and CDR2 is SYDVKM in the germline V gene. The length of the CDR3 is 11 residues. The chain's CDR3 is CASSTGREQYF. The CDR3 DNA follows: TGTGCCAGCAGTACGGGGAGGGAGCAGTACTTC.

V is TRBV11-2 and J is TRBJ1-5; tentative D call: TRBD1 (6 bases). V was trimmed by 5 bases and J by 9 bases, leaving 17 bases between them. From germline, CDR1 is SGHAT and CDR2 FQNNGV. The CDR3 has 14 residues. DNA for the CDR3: TGTGCCAGCAGCGGAGGTGGGGGCGGGGGGCCCCAGCATTTT. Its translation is CASSGGGGGGPQHF. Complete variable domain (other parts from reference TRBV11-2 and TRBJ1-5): EAGVAQSPRYKIIEKRQSVAFWCNPISGHATLYWYQQILGQGPKLLIQFQNNGVVDDSQLPKDRFSAERLKGVDSTLKIQPAKLEDSAVYLCASSGGGGGGPQHFGDGTRLSIL.

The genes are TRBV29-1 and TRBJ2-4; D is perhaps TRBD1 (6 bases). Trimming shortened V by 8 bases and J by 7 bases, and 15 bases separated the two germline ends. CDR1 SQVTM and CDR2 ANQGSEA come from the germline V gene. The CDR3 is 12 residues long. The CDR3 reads CSHRDTGNIQYF. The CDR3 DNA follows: TGCAGCCACCGGGACACTGGGAACATTCAGTACTTC. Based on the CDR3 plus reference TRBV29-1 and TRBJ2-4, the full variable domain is SAVISQKPSRDICQRGTSLTIQCQVDSQVTMMFWYRQQPGQSLTLIATANQGSEATYESGFVIDKFPISRPNLTFSTLTVSNMSPEDSSIYLCSHRDTGNIQYFGAGTRLSVL.

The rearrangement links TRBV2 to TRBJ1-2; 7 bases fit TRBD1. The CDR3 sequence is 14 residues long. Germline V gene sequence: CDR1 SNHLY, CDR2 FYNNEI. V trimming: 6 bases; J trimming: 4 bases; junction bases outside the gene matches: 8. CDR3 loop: CASSPGTARYGYTF. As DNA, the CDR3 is TGTGCCAGCAGCCCGGGGACAGCTCGCTATGGCTACACCTTC. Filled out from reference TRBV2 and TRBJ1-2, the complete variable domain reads EPEVTQTPSHQVTQMGQEVILRCVPISNHLYFYWYRQILGQKVEFLVSFYNNEISEKSEIFDDQFSVERPDGSNFTLKIRSTKLEDSAMYFCASSPGTARYGYTFGSGTRLTVV.